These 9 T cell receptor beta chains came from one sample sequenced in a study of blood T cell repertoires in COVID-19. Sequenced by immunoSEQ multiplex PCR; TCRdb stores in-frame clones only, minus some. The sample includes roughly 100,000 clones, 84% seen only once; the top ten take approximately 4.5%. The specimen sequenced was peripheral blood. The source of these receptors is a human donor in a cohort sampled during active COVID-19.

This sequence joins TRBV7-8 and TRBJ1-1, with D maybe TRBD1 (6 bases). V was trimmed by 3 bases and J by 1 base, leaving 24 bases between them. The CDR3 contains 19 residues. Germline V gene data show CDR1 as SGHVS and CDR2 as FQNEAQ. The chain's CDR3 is CASSFYLDPAGEGNTEAFF. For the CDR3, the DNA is TGTGCCAGCAGCTTCTACCTGGACCCGGCAGGGGAAGGGAACACTGAAGCTTTCTTT.

For the CDR3, the DNA is TGTGCCAGTAGTACCTGGACAGGGGAAAATGAAAAACTGTTTTTT. It is translated as CASSTWTGENEKLFF. The chain employs TRBV19 and TRBJ1-4; 9 bases map to TRBD1. CDR1 and CDR2 from the germline V gene are LNHDA and SQIVND (reference sequence). CDR3 length: 15 amino acids. Unmatched junction bases numbered 5, after V lost 4 bases and J lost 5 bases.

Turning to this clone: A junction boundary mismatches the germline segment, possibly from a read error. Here the CDR3 reads CASSLWGQGVTGELFF. CDR3 DNA: TGTGCCAGCAGCTTATGGGGGCAGGGTGTAACCGGGGAGCTGTTTTTT. The V call is TRBV27, the J call TRBJ2-2; D is possibly TRBD1 (6 bases). Germline CDR1 is MNHEY and CDR2 is SMNVEV (reference sequence). The CDR3 is made up of 16 amino acids.

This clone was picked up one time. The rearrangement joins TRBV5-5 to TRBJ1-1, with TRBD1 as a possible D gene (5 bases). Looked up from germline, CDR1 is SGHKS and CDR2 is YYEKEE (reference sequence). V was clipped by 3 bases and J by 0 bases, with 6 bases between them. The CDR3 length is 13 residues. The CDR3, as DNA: TGTGCCAGCAGCTCAGGGATGAACACTGAAGCTTTCTTT. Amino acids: CASSSGMNTEAFF.

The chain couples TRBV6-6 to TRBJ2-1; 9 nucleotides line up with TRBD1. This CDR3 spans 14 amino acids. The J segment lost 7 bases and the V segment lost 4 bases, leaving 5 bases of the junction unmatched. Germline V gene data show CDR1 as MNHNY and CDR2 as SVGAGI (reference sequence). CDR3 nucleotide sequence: TGTGCCAGCAGTTTCACAGGGGGCCCGAATGAGCAGTTCTTC. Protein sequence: CASSFTGGPNEQFF.

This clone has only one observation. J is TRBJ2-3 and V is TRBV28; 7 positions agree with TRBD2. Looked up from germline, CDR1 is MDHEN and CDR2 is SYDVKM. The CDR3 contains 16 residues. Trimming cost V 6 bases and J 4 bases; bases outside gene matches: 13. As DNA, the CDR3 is TGTGCCAGCAGCCCCCGGGGAGGGCGAGACGCAGATACGCAGTATTTT. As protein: CASSPRGGRDADTQYF.

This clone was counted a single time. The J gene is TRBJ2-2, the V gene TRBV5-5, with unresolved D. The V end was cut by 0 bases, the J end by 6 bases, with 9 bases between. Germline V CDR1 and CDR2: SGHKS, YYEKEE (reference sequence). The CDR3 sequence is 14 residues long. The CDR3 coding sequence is TGTGCCAGCAGCTTGGCCAGGATTGCCGGGGAGCTGTTTTTT. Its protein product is CASSLARIAGELFF.

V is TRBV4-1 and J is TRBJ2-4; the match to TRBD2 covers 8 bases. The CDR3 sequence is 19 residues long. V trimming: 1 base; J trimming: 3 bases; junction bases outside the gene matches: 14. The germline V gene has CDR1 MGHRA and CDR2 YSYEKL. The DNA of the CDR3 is TGCGCCAGCAGCCAAGGGCCCCCGGGGGGGCCTAGGGTCAAAAACATTCAGTACTTC. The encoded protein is CASSQGPPGGPRVKNIQYF.

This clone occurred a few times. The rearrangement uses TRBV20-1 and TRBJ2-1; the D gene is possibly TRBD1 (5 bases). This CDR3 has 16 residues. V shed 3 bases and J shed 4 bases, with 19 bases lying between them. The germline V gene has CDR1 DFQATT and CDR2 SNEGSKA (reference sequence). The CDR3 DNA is TGCAGTGCTAGTGCAGGGTTAGTGATCTCGTACAATGAGCAGTTCTTC. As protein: CSASAGLVISYNEQFF.